This entry describes one T cell receptor beta chain. Its antigen is undetermined. The sample originates from a study of shared clonotypes between healthy human individuals. Study results and limitations: Sampling involved blood alone; tissue repertoires likely differ.

Libraries were prepared by immunoSEQ multiplex PCR; TCRdb keeps only in-frame clonotypes and omits some of them. The table has about 1,800,000 clones, about 95% seen once. As defined, naive CD8 cells were CD45RO-negative and positively selected for CCR7, with terminally differentiated effector memory CD45RA+ cells excluded. V was clipped by 4 bases and J by 1 base, with 8 bases between them. Germline CDR1 reads MNHEY; CDR2 reads SMNVEV (reference sequence). The CDR3 has 14 residues. The source is a man aged 18 to 35 in good health. Sequencing was done on a sample of naive CD8+ T cells sorted from blood. The rearrangement uses TRBV27 and TRBJ2-1; D unresolved. The DNA for the CDR3 is TGTGCCAGCAGTTCTCCCAATTCCTACAATGAGCAGTTCTTC. Translating it yields CASSSPNSYNEQFF.